The source of this T cell receptor beta chain is a study of PD-1 blockade in classical Hodgkin lymphoma. Study conclusions and caveats: TCR diversity rose significantly by C4D1 in CD4+ but not CD8+ cells. Prior therapy or disease activity may underlie the repertoire differences, whose causes remain undefined.

No patient escaped relapse after autologous stem cell transplantation, and brentuximab vedotin exposure varied. Under best response, outcomes were complete response, partial response or progressive disease. The method was immunoSEQ multiplex PCR; TCRdb's version includes in-frame clones alone and lacks a portion of them. In the table there are fewer than 55,000 clones, roughly 90% of which are singletons. As for this clone: Its antigen is unknown.

The TCR originated in a human donor with classical Hodgkin lymphoma. The sample was peripheral blood mononuclear cells (PBMCs), taken at baseline.

The CDR3: CASSLMTLAYEQYF. In DNA, the CDR3 is TGTGCCAGCAGCTTGATGACACTAGCCTACGAGCAGTACTTC. V usage is TRBV5-6 and J usage is TRBJ2-7, with D maybe TRBD2 (5 bases). The CDR3 has 14 residues. Germline V gives CDR1 SGHDT, CDR2 YYEEEE. The V and J ends lost 1 base and 2 bases respectively, with 10 bases between them.